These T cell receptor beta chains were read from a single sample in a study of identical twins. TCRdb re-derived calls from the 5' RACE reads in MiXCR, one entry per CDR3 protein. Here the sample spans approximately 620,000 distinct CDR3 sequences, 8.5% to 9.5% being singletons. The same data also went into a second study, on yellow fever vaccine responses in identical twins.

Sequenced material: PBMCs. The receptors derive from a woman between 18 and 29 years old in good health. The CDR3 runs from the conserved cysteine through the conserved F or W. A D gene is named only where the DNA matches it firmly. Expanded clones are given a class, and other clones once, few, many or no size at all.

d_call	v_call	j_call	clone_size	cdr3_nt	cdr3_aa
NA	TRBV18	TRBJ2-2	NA	TGTGCCAGCTCACCCGACGAAAGAACCGGGGAGCTATTTTTT	CASSPDERTGELFF
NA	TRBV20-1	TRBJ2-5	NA	TGCAGTGCTAGAGGACACCATAGGGAGACCCAGTACTTC	CSARGHHRETQYF
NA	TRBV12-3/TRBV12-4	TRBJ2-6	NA	TGTGCCAGCAGTGAGAGGGCGTGGGGGGCCAACGTCCTGACTTTC	CASSERAWGANVLTF
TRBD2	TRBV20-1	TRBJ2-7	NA	TGCAGTGCTTTTCTAGCGGGTCCCTCCTCCTACGAGCAGTACTTC	CSAFLAGPSSYEQYF
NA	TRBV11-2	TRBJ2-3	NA	TGTGCCAGCAGCTTCAGCGGCTACACAGATACGCAGTATTTT	CASSFSGYTDTQYF
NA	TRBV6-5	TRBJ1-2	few	TGTGCCAGCAGTTACTCGATAAGGGGATATGGCTACACCTTC	CASSYSIRGYGYTF
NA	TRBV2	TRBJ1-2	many	TGTGCCAGCCAACACCGATTAACTAACTATGGCTACACCTTC	CASQHRLTNYGYTF
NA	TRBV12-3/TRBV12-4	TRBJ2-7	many	TGTGCCAGCAGGTTCTTCGGCGGGAACTACGAGCAGTACTTC	CASRFFGGNYEQYF
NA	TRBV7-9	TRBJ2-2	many	TGTGCCAGCAGCGGAAACACAGGGAGGTCCGGGGAGCTGTTTTTT	CASSGNTGRSGELFF
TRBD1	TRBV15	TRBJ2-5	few	TGTGCCACCAGCAGTACCTCCGTAGGACAGGGACAAGAGACCCAGTACTTC	CATSSTSVGQGQETQYF
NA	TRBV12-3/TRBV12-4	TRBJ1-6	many	TGTGCCAGCAGCCAACGGGACTCAGAGACACCCCTCCACTTT	CASSQRDSETPLHF
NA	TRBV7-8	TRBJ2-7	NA	TGTGCCAGCAGCTTACTGGGGGGGCGTACTTCCTACGAGCAGTACTTC	CASSLLGGRTSYEQYF
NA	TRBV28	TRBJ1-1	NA	TGTGCCAGCAGTTGGCCGGAGGACTTGAGGGCTTTCTTT	CASSWPEDLRAFF
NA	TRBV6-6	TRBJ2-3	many	TGTGCCAGCGCTACAGTATATGGAGATACGCAGTATTTT	CASATVYGDTQYF
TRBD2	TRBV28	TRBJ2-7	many	TGTGCCAGCAACACTAGACTAGCGGGAGGAGATTACCATTCCTACGAGCAGTACTTC	CASNTRLAGGDYHSYEQYF
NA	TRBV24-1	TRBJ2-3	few	TGTGCCACCAGTGATTATGGACGGACCCCTAGGGATACGCAGTATTTT	CATSDYGRTPRDTQYF
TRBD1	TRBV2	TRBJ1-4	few	TGTGCCAGCAACAAACAGGGGGCGGCTAATGAAAAACTGTTTTTT	CASNKQGAANEKLFF
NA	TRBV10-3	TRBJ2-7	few	TGTGCCATCAGTGACCGGGCTTCCGAGCAGTACTTC	CAISDRASEQYF
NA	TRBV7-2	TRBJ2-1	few	TGTGCCAGCAGCTTATTCGGCGGGGCGAACAATGAGCAGTTCTTC	CASSLFGGANNEQFF
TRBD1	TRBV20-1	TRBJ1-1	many	TGCAGTGCTAGCGCAGGGGGGACTGAAGCTTTCTTT	CSASAGGTEAFF
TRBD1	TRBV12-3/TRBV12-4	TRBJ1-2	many	TGTGCCAGCAGCGCAGGGACAGACTATGGCTACACCTTC	CASSAGTDYGYTF
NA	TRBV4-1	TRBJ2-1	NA	TGCGCCAGCAGCCAAGCCCTAGCTGGGGTGGGAGCCTCCTACAATGAGCAGTTCTTC	CASSQALAGVGASYNEQFF
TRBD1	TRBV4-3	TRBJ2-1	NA	TGCGCCAGCACGGCCGGGACAGGGGATTACAATGAGCAGTTCTTC	CASTAGTGDYNEQFF
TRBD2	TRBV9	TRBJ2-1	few	TGTGCCAGCAGCGTAGCCCTGGGACTAGCGGGAGAGAATGAGCAGTTCTTC	CASSVALGLAGENEQFF
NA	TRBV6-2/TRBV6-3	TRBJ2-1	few	TGTGCCAGCAGCGATCCTAGGATCAATGAGCAGTTCTTC	CASSDPRINEQFF
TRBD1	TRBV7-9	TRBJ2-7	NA	TGTGCCAGCAGTGGGACAGTACCCCTCTACGAGCAGTACTTC	CASSGTVPLYEQYF
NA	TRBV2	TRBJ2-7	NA	TGTGCCAGCAGCGAAGCCGGGACGGCTGAGGACGAGCAGTACTTC	CASSEAGTAEDEQYF
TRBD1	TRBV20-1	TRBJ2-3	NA	TGCAGTGCTTGGTTGCGGACAGGGGCAGATACGCAGTATTTT	CSAWLRTGADTQYF
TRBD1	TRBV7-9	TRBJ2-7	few	TGTGCCAGCAGCTCGGACAGGGGAGGCTACGAGCAGTACTTC	CASSSDRGGYEQYF
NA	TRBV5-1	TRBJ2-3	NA	TGCGCCAGCAGCTTGGCGGCGGCGACCCTCACAGATACGCAGTATTTT	CASSLAAATLTDTQYF
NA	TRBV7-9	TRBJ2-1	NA	TGTGCCAGGAGCTTAGGTCTAGCGCCCAATGAGCAGTTCTTC	CARSLGLAPNEQFF
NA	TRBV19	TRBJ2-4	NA	TGTGCCAGTACGGGGAAGGCCAAAAACATTCAGTACTTC	CASTGKAKNIQYF
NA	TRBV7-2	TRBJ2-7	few	TGTGCCAGCAGCTCTCGACGAGCAACGTACGAGCAGTACTTC	CASSSRRATYEQYF
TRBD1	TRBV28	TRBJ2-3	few	TGTGCCAGCAGTTTGGCCGACAGGGGCAGGACAGATACGCAGTATTTT	CASSLADRGRTDTQYF
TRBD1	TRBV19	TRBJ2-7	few	TGTGCCAGTAGGATGACAGGGGGACCCTACGAGCAGTACTTC	CASRMTGGPYEQYF
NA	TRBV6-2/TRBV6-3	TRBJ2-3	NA	TGTGCCGGAGGTCCTACGAGGAATACGCAGTATTTT	CAGGPTRNTQYF
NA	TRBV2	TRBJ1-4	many	TGTGCCAGCAGTGGGCGGCGGACTAATGAAAAACTGTTTTTT	CASSGRRTNEKLFF
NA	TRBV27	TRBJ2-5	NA	TGTGCCAGCGGGGGCGGGAGTCCCCAATCGGTGACCCAGTACTTC	CASGGGSPQSVTQYF
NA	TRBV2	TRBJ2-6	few	TGTGCCACCTCAAAGCAGTCGCAGGGCCTCTCTGGGGCCAACGTCCTGACTTTC	CATSKQSQGLSGANVLTF
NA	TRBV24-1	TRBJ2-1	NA	TGTGCCACCAGCCCAGCGGGCCAATACAATGAGCAGTTCTTC	CATSPAGQYNEQFF
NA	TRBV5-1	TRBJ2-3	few	TGCGCCAGCAGCTGGATTACCGGGACTCCCACAGATACGCAGTATTTT	CASSWITGTPTDTQYF
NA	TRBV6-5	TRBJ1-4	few	TGTGCCAGCAGTTATGAGGCAGGCGATAATGAAAAACTGTTTTTT	CASSYEAGDNEKLFF
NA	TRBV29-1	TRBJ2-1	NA	TGCAGCGTCCCCCAGGCAGGCGCCTACAATGAGCAGTTCTTC	CSVPQAGAYNEQFF
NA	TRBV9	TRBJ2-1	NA	TGTGCCAGCAGCGTTCTGGATGAGCAGTTCTTC	CASSVLDEQFF
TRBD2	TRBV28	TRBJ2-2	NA	TGTGCCAGCAGCGTAGCGGGAGGGAGCACCGGGGAGCTGTTTTTT	CASSVAGGSTGELFF